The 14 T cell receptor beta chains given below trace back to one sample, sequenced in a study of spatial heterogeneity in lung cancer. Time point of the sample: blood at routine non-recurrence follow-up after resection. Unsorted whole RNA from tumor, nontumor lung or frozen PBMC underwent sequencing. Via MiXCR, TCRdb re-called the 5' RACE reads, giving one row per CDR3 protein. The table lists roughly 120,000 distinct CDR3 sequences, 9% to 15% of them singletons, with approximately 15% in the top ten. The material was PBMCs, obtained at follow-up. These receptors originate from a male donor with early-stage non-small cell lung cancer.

Written as DNA, the CDR3 is TGTGCCATCAGTGAGTCGAACTGGGAGCAGTTCTTC. It codes for CAISESNWEQFF. The chain employs TRBV10-3 and TRBJ2-1, with D unresolved. In germline, CDR1 is ENHRY, CDR2 SYGVKD. V dropped 0 bases and J dropped 10 bases, with 7 bases sitting between them. The length of the CDR3 is 12 residues.

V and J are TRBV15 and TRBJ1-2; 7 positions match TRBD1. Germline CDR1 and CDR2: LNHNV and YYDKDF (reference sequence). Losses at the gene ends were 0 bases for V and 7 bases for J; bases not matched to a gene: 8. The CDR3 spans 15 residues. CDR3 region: CATSRDSNRGSGYTF. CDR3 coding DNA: TGTGCCACCAGCAGAGATTCTAACAGGGGAAGTGGCTACACCTTC.

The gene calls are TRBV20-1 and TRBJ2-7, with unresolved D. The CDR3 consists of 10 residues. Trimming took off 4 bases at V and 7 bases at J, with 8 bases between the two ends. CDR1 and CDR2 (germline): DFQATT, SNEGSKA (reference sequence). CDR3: CSAKESEQYF. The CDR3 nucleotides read TGCAGTGCTAAGGAATCGGAGCAGTACTTC.

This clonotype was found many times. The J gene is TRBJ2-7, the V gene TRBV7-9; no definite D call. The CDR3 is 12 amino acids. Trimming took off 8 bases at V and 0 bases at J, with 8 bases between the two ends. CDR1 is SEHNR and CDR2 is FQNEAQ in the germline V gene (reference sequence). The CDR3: CASRAGSYEQYF. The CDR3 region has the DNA TGTGCCAGCCGGGCAGGCTCCTACGAGCAGTACTTC.

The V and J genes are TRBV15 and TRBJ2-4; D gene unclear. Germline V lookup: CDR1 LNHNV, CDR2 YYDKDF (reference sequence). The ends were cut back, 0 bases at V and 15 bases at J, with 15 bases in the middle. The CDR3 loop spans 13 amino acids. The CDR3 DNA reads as TGTGCCACCAGCAGAGATACACCGATTACCCCGTACTTC. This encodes CATSRDTPITPYF.

The CDR3 loop reads CASSVPGLLGHEQFF. The CDR3 DNA is TGTGCCAGCAGCGTACCGGGACTCCTGGGCCATGAGCAGTTCTTC. The chain uses TRBV7-9 and TRBJ2-1, with D possibly being TRBD2 (6 bases). The length of the CDR3 is 15 residues. The V end was cut by 5 bases, the J end by 8 bases, with 19 bases between. Germline V gene lookup returns CDR1 SEHNR and CDR2 FQNEAQ (reference sequence). Full variable domain (remainder filled in from reference TRBV7-9 and TRBJ2-1): DTGVSQNPRHKITKRGQNVTFRCDPISEHNRLYWYRQTLGQGPEFLTYFQNEAQLEKSRLLSDRFSAERPKGSFSTLEIQRTEQGDSAMYLCASSVPGLLGHEQFFGPGTRLTVL.

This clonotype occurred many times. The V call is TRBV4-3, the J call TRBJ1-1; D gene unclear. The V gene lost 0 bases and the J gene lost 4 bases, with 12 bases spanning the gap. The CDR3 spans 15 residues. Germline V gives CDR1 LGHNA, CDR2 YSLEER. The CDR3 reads CASSQDLNLVTEAFF. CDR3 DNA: TGCGCCAGCAGCCAAGATCTCAATCTAGTCACTGAAGCTTTCTTT.

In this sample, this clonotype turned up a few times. Here the CDR3 DNA reads TGCAGCGTTGTCTGGGGCGGGACTGAAGCTTTCTTT. It specifies CSVVWGGTEAFF. The rearrangement joins TRBV29-1 to TRBJ1-1, with D possibly matching TRBD1 (5 bases). V lost 4 bases, J lost 5 bases, and 11 bases lay in between. The CDR3 length is 12 residues. In germline, CDR1 is SQVTM, CDR2 ANQGSEA.

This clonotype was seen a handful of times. DNA for the CDR3: TGCAGTGCCCCCTCCGGCAGCGCCTCTGGAAACACCATATATTTT. Residues: CSAPSGSASGNTIYF. The V gene is TRBV20-1, the J gene TRBJ1-3, with D uncertain. CDR1 DFQATT and CDR2 SNEGSKA come from the germline V gene (reference sequence). Deletions cut 6 bases from V and 0 bases from J, with 15 bases between. The CDR3 spans 15 residues.

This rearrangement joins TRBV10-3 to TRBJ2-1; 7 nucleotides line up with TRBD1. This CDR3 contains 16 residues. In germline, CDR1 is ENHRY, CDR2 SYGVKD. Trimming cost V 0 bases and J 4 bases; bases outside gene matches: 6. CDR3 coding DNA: TGTGCCATCAGTGAGTCCTCCGGGACAGTATACAATGAGCAGTTCTTC. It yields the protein CAISESSGTVYNEQFF.

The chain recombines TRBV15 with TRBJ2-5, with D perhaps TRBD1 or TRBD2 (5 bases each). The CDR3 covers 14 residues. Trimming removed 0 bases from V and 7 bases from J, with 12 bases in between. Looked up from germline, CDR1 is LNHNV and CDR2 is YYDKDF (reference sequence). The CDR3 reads CATSREGESRTQYF. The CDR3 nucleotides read TGTGCCACCAGCAGAGAGGGGGAATCTAGGACCCAGTACTTC. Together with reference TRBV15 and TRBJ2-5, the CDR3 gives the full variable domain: DAMVIQNPRYQVTQFGKPVTLSCSQTLNHNVMYWYQQKSSQAPKLLFHYYDKDFNNEADTPDNFQSRRPNTSFCFLDIRSPGLGDTAMYLCATSREGESRTQYFGPGTRLLVL.

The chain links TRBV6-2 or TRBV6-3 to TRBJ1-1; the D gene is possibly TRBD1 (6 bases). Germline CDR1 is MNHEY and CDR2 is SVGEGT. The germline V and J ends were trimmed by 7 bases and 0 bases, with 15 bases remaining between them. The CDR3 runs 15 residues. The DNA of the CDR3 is TGTGCCAGCAATTTAGTGGGGGCTATGAACACTGAAGCTTTCTTT. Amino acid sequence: CASNLVGAMNTEAFF.

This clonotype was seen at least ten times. The CDR3 here is CASSPGAGPSTDTQYF. Here the CDR3 DNA reads TGCGCCAGCAGCCCCGGGGCCGGGCCAAGCACAGATACGCAGTATTTT. This rearrangement joins TRBV5-1 to TRBJ2-3, with D possibly called TRBD1 or TRBD2 (5 bases each). CDR1 is SGHRS and CDR2 is YFSETQ in the germline V gene. V dropped 4 bases and J dropped 0 bases, with 15 bases sitting between them. The CDR3 totals 16 residues.

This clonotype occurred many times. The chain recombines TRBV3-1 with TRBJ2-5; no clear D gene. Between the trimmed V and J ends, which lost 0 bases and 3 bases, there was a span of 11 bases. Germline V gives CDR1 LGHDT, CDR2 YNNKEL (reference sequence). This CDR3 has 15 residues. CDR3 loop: CASSQDLTLEETQYF. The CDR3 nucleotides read TGTGCCAGCAGCCAAGATCTTACCCTTGAAGAGACCCAGTACTTC.